This T cell receptor (beta chain) was recorded in a study of sequential checkpoint blockade in melanoma. The assay was immunoSEQ multiplex PCR, and TCRdb's table has in-frame clones only and misses some. The sample records roughly 30,000 clones, approximately 81% being singletons. Treatment denoted: randomized to nivolumab then ipilimumab (arm A) or the reverse (arm B). Sorted cells were live CD3+CD8+, lacking CD19 and CD56, from PBMCs. From germline, CDR1 is SEHNR and CDR2 FQNEAQ (reference sequence). CDR3 length equals 14 residues. With 5 bases removed from V and 3 bases from J, the gap between germline ends came to 11 bases.

Sequenced here: CD8+ T cells sorted from blood (inferred from file names), sampled from a patient given nivolumab and ipilimumab in sequence. This rearrangement joins TRBV7-9 to TRBJ1-3; D unresolved. The source is a human donor with melanoma. This chain's CDR3 is CASSRQLSGNTIYF. CDR3 bases: TGTGCCAGCAGCCGACAACTGAGTGGAAACACCATATATTTT.